A selection of T cell receptor beta chains follows, all from one sample in a study of blood T cells in healthy people across ages. TCRdb used MiXCR to reprocess the 5' RACE reads, holding one entry per CDR3 protein. The repertoire has about 1.5 million distinct CDR3 sequences, 35% to 45% of them found once; the top ten carry under 5%. Sequenced: blood. Every receptor here comes from a woman aged 18-29 years in good health. CDR3s include the opening cysteine and the closing phenylalanine or tryptophan. The D gene is left open where the match is weak. The size entry is marked missing in some rows and otherwise reads once, few, many or a size class.

j_gene	abundance	v_gene	d_gene	CDR3aa	CDR3nt
TRBJ2-7	few	TRBV4-1	.	CASSHQETVGYEQYF	TGCGCCAGCAGCCATCAGGAGACAGTCGGCTACGAGCAGTACTTC
TRBJ2-1	.	TRBV7-2	TRBD1	CASIKDRGWFYNEQFF	TGTGCCAGCATCAAGGACAGGGGATGGTTCTACAATGAGCAGTTCTTC
TRBJ2-5	.	TRBV7-8	TRBD1	CASSLALGTGGQTQYF	TGTGCCAGCAGCTTAGCGCTCGGGACAGGGGGACAGACCCAGTACTTC
TRBJ1-2	few	TRBV10-3	.	CAISERGNYGYTF	TGTGCCATCAGTGAGAGGGGGAACTATGGCTACACCTTC
TRBJ1-1	many	TRBV12-3/TRBV12-4	.	CASRLNTEAFF	TGTGCCAGCAGGTTGAACACTGAAGCTTTCTTT
TRBJ1-2	once	TRBV9	.	CASSHVEGLNYGYTF	TGTGCCAGCAGCCACGTCGAGGGGCTTAACTATGGCTACACCTTC
TRBJ1-6	few	TRBV21-1	.	CASSNRGLMAHF	TGTGCCAGCAGCAACAGGGGACTTATGGCCCACTTT
TRBJ2-3	.	TRBV4-3	TRBD2	CASSPSGLAGADTQYF	TGCGCCAGCAGCCCCAGCGGACTAGCAGGAGCGGATACGCAGTATTTT
TRBJ2-5	few	TRBV6-5	.	CASSYSKWTPLETQYF	TGTGCCAGCAGTTACTCGAAATGGACCCCACTGGAGACCCAGTACTTC
TRBJ2-1	.	TRBV7-9	TRBD2	CASSSSGGAVGHNEQFF	TGTGCCAGCAGCTCTAGCGGGGGGGCGGTGGGGCACAATGAGCAGTTCTTC
TRBJ2-1	.	TRBV7-2	.	CASSLGGYGTYNEQFF	TGTGCCAGCAGCTTGGGTGGGTACGGTACCTACAATGAGCAGTTCTTC
TRBJ1-2	few	TRBV6-5	TRBD1	CASSYQGQLYGYTF	TGTGCCAGCAGTTACCAGGGACAGCTCTATGGCTACACCTTC
TRBJ2-1	.	TRBV12-3/TRBV12-4	.	CASSKVARNEQFF	TGTGCCAGCAGTAAGGTAGCGCGAAATGAGCAGTTCTTC
TRBJ1-2	few	TRBV7-9	.	CASSLAGGSPYGYTF	TGTGCCAGCAGCTTAGCGGGGGGGTCGCCCTATGGCTACACCTTC
TRBJ2-5	.	TRBV3-1	.	CASSHSPKFRRYEETQYF	TGTGCCAGCAGCCATTCCCCCAAGTTTAGGCGCTATGAAGAGACCCAGTACTTC
TRBJ2-5	.	TRBV20-1	.	CSAPGLFKTQYF	TGCAGTGCCCCGGGACTTTTCAAGACCCAGTACTTC
TRBJ2-7	few	TRBV25-1	.	CASSESGFHGPTAYEQYF	TGTGCCAGCAGTGAATCCGGCTTCCATGGACCCACAGCCTACGAGCAGTACTTC
TRBJ1-1	.	TRBV4-3	.	CTSSQLSTGNTEAFF	TGCACCAGCAGCCAGCTCTCGACGGGAAACACTGAAGCTTTCTTT
TRBJ2-5	.	TRBV2	.	CASSENRRETQYF	TGTGCCAGCAGTGAAAACAGGAGGGAGACCCAGTACTTC
TRBJ1-1	.	TRBV15	.	CATSRDLMNTEAFF	TGTGCCACCAGCAGAGATCTCATGAACACTGAAGCTTTCTTT
TRBJ2-1	few	TRBV10-3	TRBD2	CAIMGPGGYNEQFF	TGTGCCATCATGGGTCCGGGAGGGTACAATGAGCAGTTCTTC
TRBJ1-5	.	TRBV2	TRBD1	CASTGTGRGNQPQHF	TGTGCCAGCACCGGGACAGGGAGAGGGAATCAGCCCCAGCATTTT
TRBJ2-4	few	TRBV7-2	.	CASSPFRYIQYF	TGTGCCAGCAGCCCCTTTCGTTACATTCAGTACTTC
TRBJ2-7	few	TRBV7-2	TRBD2	CASSLMGLVGEQYF	TGTGCCAGCAGCTTAATGGGACTAGTCGGCGAGCAGTACTTC
TRBJ1-4	.	TRBV20-1	.	CSAIRTAGANEKLFF	TGCAGTGCTATAAGAACGGCAGGGGCTAATGAAAAACTGTTTTTT